This passage covers 5 T cell receptor beta chains from one sample sequenced in a study of T-cell reconstitution after alpha-beta-depleted transplantation in children. The TCRbeta library was prepared with unique molecular identifiers. From the PCR reads, TCRdb called clonotypes with MiXCR, one entry per CDR3 protein. The data hold approximately 350,000 distinct CDR3 sequences, with 15% to 20% observed a single time. The starting material was PBMCs, mostly from graft donor cells, obtained 360 days after TCRalphabeta/CD19-depleted stem cell transplant. The receptor source for this set is a male patient between 2 and 15 years old who had a stem cell transplant for acute lymphoblastic leukemia, so the T cells may come from the graft donor.

The chain uses TRBV5-1 and TRBJ2-3; 14 bases line up with TRBD2. The CDR3 sequence is 17 residues long. J was trimmed by 6 bases and V by 4 bases; bases with no gene match: 10. CDR1 SGHRS and CDR2 YFSETQ come from the germline V gene. For the CDR3, the DNA is TGCGCCAGCAGCGCAGGGACTAGCGGGAGATTTACCGATACGCAGTATTTT. As protein: CASSAGTSGRFTDTQYF.

J is TRBJ2-2 and V is TRBV12-3 or TRBV12-4; weak D call: TRBD1 (5 bases). Deletions cut 6 bases from V and 1 base from J, with 9 bases between. CDR3 length: 14 amino acids. Here the CDR3 reads CASRVRENTGELFF. The CDR3 DNA reads TGTGCCAGCAGAGTCAGGGAGAACACCGGGGAGCTGTTTTTT.

This clonotype appeared a few times. The chain employs TRBV10-3 and TRBJ2-7; D may match TRBD1 or TRBD2 (5 bases each). CDR1 and CDR2 from the germline V gene are ENHRY and SYGVKD. V was shortened by 2 bases and J by 5 bases, with 19 bases between the two germline ends. The CDR3 length is 16 residues. The CDR3 DNA is TGTGCCATCAGTGAGCCAGGTGGGGGTTGGTCGCACGAGCAGTACTTC. Translated: CAISEPGGGWSHEQYF.

The rearrangement joins TRBV2 to TRBJ1-1, with 7 bases identical to TRBD1. The CDR3 runs 14 residues. V trimming: 7 bases; J trimming: 0 bases; junction bases outside the gene matches: 5. Germline V gene lookup returns CDR1 SNHLY and CDR2 FYNNEI. CDR3 coding DNA: TGTGCCAGCACCGGGACAGCAATGAACACTGAAGCTTTCTTT. It codes for CASTGTAMNTEAFF.

V gene TRBV28 combines with J gene TRBJ2-6, with a tentative D call TRBD2 (6 bases). The V gene's germline CDR1 is MDHEN and CDR2 SYDVKM. V was cut by 3 bases and J by 0 bases, with 21 bases left in between. The CDR3 covers 20 residues. The CDR3, as DNA: TGTGCCAGCAGTTTCATGGCCGGAGGGCGGCGTCTCTCTGGGGCCAACGTCCTGACTTTC. Translating it yields CASSFMAGGRRLSGANVLTF.